This TCR beta chain was captured by sequencing in a study of blood T cell repertoires in COVID-19. About the research overall: Samples of COVID-19 (acute and convalescent) were obtained from the United States, Italy and Spain. Sources were T cells, B-cell-depleted T cells, or PBMCs; the material itself was cDNA or gDNA.

How the authors handled the data: Scientists estimated how many nucleated cells there were by amplifying reference gene primers. Data came from immunoSEQ multiplex PCR; TCRdb stores just in-frame clones and leaves some out. The DNA gave D and trimming, while V, J and clone size come from that table. The repertoire holds about 130,000 clones, about 80% seen once, with approximately 12% in the top ten. This TCR was sampled from a woman in her sixties with acute or convalescent COVID-19. The sample taken for sequencing was peripheral blood.

The CDR3 spells CASSLGYEERNEKLFF. As DNA, the CDR3 is TGTGCCAGCAGCTTAGGATATGAGGAACGGAATGAAAAACTGTTTTTT. The V and J genes are TRBV7-9 and TRBJ1-4, with no clear D. The germline CDR1 and CDR2 sequences are SEHNR and FQNEAQ (reference sequence). CDR3 length: 16 amino acids. Trimming shortened V by 1 base and J by 5 bases, and 14 bases separated the two germline ends.